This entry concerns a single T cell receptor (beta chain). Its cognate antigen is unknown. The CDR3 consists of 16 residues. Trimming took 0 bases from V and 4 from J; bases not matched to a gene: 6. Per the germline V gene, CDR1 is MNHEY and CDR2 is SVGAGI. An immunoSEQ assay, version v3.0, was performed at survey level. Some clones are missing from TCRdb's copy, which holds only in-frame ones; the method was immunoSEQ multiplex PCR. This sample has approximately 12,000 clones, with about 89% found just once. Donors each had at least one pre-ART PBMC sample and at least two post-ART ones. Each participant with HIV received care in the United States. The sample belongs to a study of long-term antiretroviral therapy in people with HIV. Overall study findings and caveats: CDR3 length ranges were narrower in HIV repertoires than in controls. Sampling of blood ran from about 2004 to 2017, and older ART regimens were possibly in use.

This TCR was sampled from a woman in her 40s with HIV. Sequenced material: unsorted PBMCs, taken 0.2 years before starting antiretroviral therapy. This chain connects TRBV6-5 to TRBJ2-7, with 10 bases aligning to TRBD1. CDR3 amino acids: CASSYSSGTGEYEQYF. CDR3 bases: TGTGCCAGCAGTTACTCCTCCGGGACAGGGGAATACGAGCAGTACTTC.